This T cell receptor (beta chain) was identified in a study of T cells in Graves' hyperthyroidism and ophthalmopathy. RNA transcripts provided the source from which TCR beta CDR3 regions were amplified. An initial round of RT-PCR targeting the TCR CDR3 relied on the HTBI primer set. One entry per CDR3 protein, called by TCRdb with MiXCR from the multiplex PCR reads. There are some 620,000 distinct CDR3 sequences in the sample; 15% to 20% occur only once, and 3.5% to 4% lies in the top ten. The germline CDR1 and CDR2 sequences are KGHSH and LQKENI. Trimming cost V 0 bases and J 5 bases, with 10 bases left between them. The CDR3 totals 14 residues. Stability of Graves' hyperthyroidism was defined as absent ophthalmopathy progression within 18 months.

The receptor comes from a woman aged 30 to 39 with Graves' hyperthyroidism. Sequencing was performed on blood. V is TRBV18 and J is TRBJ2-5; D not certain. For the CDR3, the DNA is TGTGCCAGCTCACCACCATCGAAATTTGAGACCCAGTACTTC. Its translation is CASSPPSKFETQYF.